A single sample gave rise to the 21 T cell receptor beta chains below, sequenced in a study of Graves' ophthalmopathy and Graves' hyperthyroidism. Amplification targeted the TCR beta CDR3 regions, with RNA transcripts as the source material. Second-round multiplex PCR followed a first-round RT-PCR using HTBI primers. Via MiXCR, TCRdb re-called the multiplex PCR reads, giving one row per CDR3 protein. The sample lists hundreds of thousands of distinct CDR3 sequences, around 20% occurring once. Sequencing was performed on peripheral blood. The origin of the receptors is a young woman with stable Graves' hyperthyroidism.

This clonotype has a count of ten or more. This chain links TRBV20-1 with TRBJ2-7; D not certain. CDR1 and CDR2 (germline): DFQATT, SNEGSKA (reference sequence). The germline V and J ends were trimmed by 0 bases and 3 bases, with 15 bases remaining between them. The CDR3 extends over 15 amino acids. The CDR3 DNA sequence: TGCAGTGCTAGAGAGGATAGGTCAGCTTACTACGAGCAGTACTTC. Its protein is CSAREDRSAYYEQYF.

The genes are TRBV2 and TRBJ2-5; 9 nucleotides align to TRBD1. Germline V gene sequence: CDR1 SNHLY, CDR2 FYNNEI. The CDR3 sequence is 18 residues long. With 7 bases clipped from V and 5 bases from J, the junction kept 20 bases outside the gene matches. The CDR3 region is CASKDRGILGRGAETQYF. CDR3 DNA sequence: TGTGCCAGCAAGGACAGGGGAATCTTGGGACGCGGGGCCGAGACCCAGTACTTC.

This clonotype was seen many times. The CDR3 reads CASSSRRDPVYGYTF. In nucleotides, the CDR3 is TGTGCCAGCAGTAGCCGCAGGGATCCGGTCTATGGCTACACCTTC. V gene TRBV6-2 or TRBV6-3 combines with J gene TRBJ1-2; a possible D gene is TRBD1 (5 bases). This CDR3 is built from 15 residues. The germline CDR1 and CDR2 sequences are MNHEY and SVGEGT. Trimming shortened V by 5 bases and J by 4 bases, and 17 bases separated the two germline ends.

This clonotype has at least ten counts. The gene calls are TRBV3-1 and TRBJ2-7; D may match TRBD1 or TRBD2 (5 bases each). This CDR3 region has 15 residues. V shed 4 bases and J shed 2 bases, with 15 bases lying between them. Germline CDR1 LGHDT, CDR2 YNNKEL (reference sequence). The CDR3 coding sequence is TGTGCCAGCAGCCCCCGGGACGGCGTGGCCTACGAGCAGTACTTC. Its protein is CASSPRDGVAYEQYF.

This clonotype was counted only a few times. V is TRBV30 and J is TRBJ1-2; D remains ambiguous. V was clipped by 0 bases and J by 2 bases, with 10 bases between them. Germline values: CDR1 GTSNPN, CDR2 SVGIG (reference sequence). The CDR3 runs to 14 residues. The CDR3 nucleotides are TGTGCCTGGAGTGTGGGCGCTCTAAACTATGGCTACACCTTC. It encodes CAWSVGALNYGYTF.

This clonotype was counted ten times or more. The genes are TRBV6-1 and TRBJ2-2; unclear D gene. Trimming cost V 0 bases and J 7 bases, with 9 bases left between them. The CDR3 is made up of 14 amino acids. Looked up from germline, CDR1 is MNHNS and CDR2 is SASEGT. The CDR3 region is CASSEAGYIGELFF. CDR3 coding DNA: TGTGCCAGCAGTGAAGCAGGGTATATCGGGGAGCTGTTTTTT.

This clonotype was counted many times. The V and J genes are TRBV10-3 and TRBJ1-1, with 8 bases matching TRBD1. This CDR3 contains 16 residues. V lost 4 bases, J lost 1 base, and 8 bases stayed unmatched. Germline V gene sequence: CDR1 ENHRY, CDR2 SYGVKD. CDR3 loop: CAISVHQDRENTEAFF. In nucleotides, the CDR3 is TGTGCCATCAGTGTCCATCAGGACAGGGAGAACACTGAAGCTTTCTTT.

This clonotype was observed at least ten times. The CDR3 loop reads CASSPKELGNQETQYF. The DNA of the CDR3 is TGTGCCAGCAGCCCCAAAGAGCTAGGAAATCAAGAGACCCAGTACTTC. J is TRBJ2-5 and V is TRBV7-9; D unresolved. V lost 5 bases to trimming and J lost 2 bases, with 18 bases between them. The germline CDR1 and CDR2 sequences are SEHNR and FQNEAQ (reference sequence). This CDR3 spans 16 amino acids.

In this sample, this clonotype turned up many times. The rearrangement links TRBV6-4 to TRBJ2-2, with 10 bases identical to TRBD2. This CDR3 has 17 residues. V gave up 7 bases and J gave up 5 bases; unmatched junction bases: 13. Germline CDR1 reads MRHNA; CDR2 reads SNTAGT. The CDR3 protein is CASTYGEREGVTGELFF. The CDR3 DNA reads as TGTGCCAGCACCTACGGGGAGCGGGAGGGGGTAACCGGGGAGCTGTTTTTT.

This chain joins TRBV3-1 and TRBJ2-2, with a possible D match to TRBD2 (5 bases). Trimming left V 1 base short and J 6 bases short, with 9 bases between. Germline CDR1 LGHDT, CDR2 YNNKEL (reference sequence). The CDR3 totals 14 residues. CDR3 in amino acids: CASSQARGPGELFF. The CDR3, as DNA: TGTGCCAGCAGCCAAGCCCGGGGTCCCGGGGAGCTGTTTTTT.

In its sample, this clonotype was seen many times. The chain carries TRBV4-1 and TRBJ1-5, with D hard to call. The germline gives CDR1 MGHRA, CDR2 YSYEKL. V was pared by 0 bases and J by 4 bases, with 10 bases between. This CDR3 has 15 residues. The CDR3 bases are TGCGCCAGCAGCCAAGAGTGGAGGGAAAATCAGCCCCAGCATTTT. Protein product: CASSQEWRENQPQHF.

The sample holds many counts of this clonotype. The chain joins TRBV28 to TRBJ2-5; 8 bases are shared with TRBD1. The CDR3 runs 17 residues. Germline CDR1 is MDHEN and CDR2 is SYDVKM. V dropped 4 bases and J dropped 2; count of bases not matched to a gene: 12. In DNA form, the CDR3 reads TGTGCCAGCAGTTCCCTCGGACAGGGCGAAGTACAAGAGACCCAGTACTTC. It is translated as CASSSLGQGEVQETQYF.

The chain joins TRBV11-3 to TRBJ1-3; no firm D call. The CDR3 is 11 amino acids. Germline loops: CDR1 SGHNT, CDR2 YENEEA. The V end lost 5 bases, the J end lost 6 bases, and 5 bases lay between the germline ends. Here the CDR3 DNA reads TGTGCCAGCAGCGGATTAAACACCATATATTTT. It yields the protein CASSGLNTIYF.

Many counts were recorded for this clonotype. The genes are TRBV29-1 and TRBJ1-1; perhaps TRBD1 as D (5 bases). Trimming left V 4 bases short and J 0 bases short, with 15 bases between. Looked up from germline, CDR1 is SQVTM and CDR2 is ANQGSEA. The CDR3 runs 15 residues. The CDR3 region has the DNA TGCAGCGTTGCTTCAGGGTGGGGAATGAACACTGAAGCTTTCTTT. Protein product: CSVASGWGMNTEAFF.

This rearrangement joins TRBV6-1 to TRBJ1-5; D is possibly TRBD1 (5 bases). Trimming removed 6 bases at V and 5 bases at J, with 17 bases between. The CDR3 loop spans 15 amino acids. Per the germline V gene, CDR1 is MNHNS and CDR2 is SASEGT. In DNA form, the CDR3 reads TGTGCCAGCAGACCAGGGTTCCCGGTCGATCAGCCCCAGCATTTT. It codes for CASRPGFPVDQPQHF.

There are many counts of this clonotype. The chain links TRBV2 to TRBJ2-7; TRBD2 matches 8 bases. V dropped 0 bases and J dropped 8; count of bases not matched to a gene: 15. The germline V gene encodes CDR1 SNHLY and CDR2 FYNNEI. The CDR3 covers 17 residues. The DNA for the CDR3 is TGTGCCAGCAGTGAAGCAGCCCTTAGTAGCGGGATTAGGAAGCAGTACTTC. Translation gives CASSEAALSSGIRKQYF.

Regarding this clonotype: A junction boundary mismatches the germline segment, possibly from a read error. The V call is TRBV20-1, the J call TRBJ2-2; the match to TRBD2 covers 7 bases. The CDR3 consists of 14 residues. Germline V gene lookup returns CDR1 DFQATT and CDR2 SNEGSKA (reference sequence). DNA for the CDR3: TGCAGTGCTGACACGCGGGAGAACACCGGGGAACTGTTTTTT. Encoded protein: CSADTRENTGELFF.

The chain combines TRBV6-1 with TRBJ1-1; D not certain. The CDR3 is 15 amino acids. V shed 6 bases and J shed 5 bases, with 19 bases lying between them. The germline V gene encodes CDR1 MNHNS and CDR2 SASEGT. The CDR3 is CASSQISRPGTEAFF. The CDR3, as DNA: TGTGCCAGCAGCCAAATATCGAGGCCGGGGACTGAAGCTTTCTTT.

This clonotype showed up many times. The chain links TRBV20-1 to TRBJ1-2; D is possibly TRBD1 (6 bases). Between the trimmed V and J ends, which lost 1 base and 7 bases, there was a span of 13 bases. The CDR3 has 13 amino acids. Germline V gene sequence: CDR1 DFQATT, CDR2 SNEGSKA (reference sequence). The CDR3 nucleotides read TGCAGTGCTAGAGGGGATACGGGGGCTGGCTACACCTTC. This codes for CSARGDTGAGYTF.

There are many counts of this clonotype. The V gene is TRBV15, the J gene TRBJ1-5; weak D call: TRBD1 (5 bases). In germline, CDR1 is LNHNV, CDR2 YYDKDF (reference sequence). With 4 bases removed from V and 4 bases from J, the gap between germline ends came to 17 bases. This CDR3 has 16 residues. CDR3 sequence reads: CATSTPGREINQPQHF. In nucleotides, the CDR3 is TGTGCCACCAGCACCCCGGGACGGGAAATAAATCAGCCCCAGCATTTT.

CDR3 bases: TGTGCCAGCAGACCCGGGACAGGGAATATTTTGCTCCAGCATTTT. Protein product: CASRPGTGNILLQHF. The rearrangement uses TRBV6-1 and TRBJ1-5; 9 bases match TRBD1. The trim removed 6 bases at V and 12 bases at J, leaving 15 bases unmatched. CDR1 MNHNS and CDR2 SASEGT come from the germline V gene. This CDR3 is 15 amino acids long.